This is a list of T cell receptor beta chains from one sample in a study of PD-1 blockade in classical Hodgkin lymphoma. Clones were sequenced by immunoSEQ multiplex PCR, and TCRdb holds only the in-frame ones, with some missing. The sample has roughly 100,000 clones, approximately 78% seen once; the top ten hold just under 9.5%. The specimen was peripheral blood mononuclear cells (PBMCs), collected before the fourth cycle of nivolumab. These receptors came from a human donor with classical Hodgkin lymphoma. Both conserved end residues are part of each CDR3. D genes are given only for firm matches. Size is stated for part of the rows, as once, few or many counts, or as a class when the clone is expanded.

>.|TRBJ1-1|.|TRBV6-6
CASRGLGTMNTEAFF
TGTGCCAGCAGGGGTCTTGGGACCATGAACACTGAAGCTTTCTTT
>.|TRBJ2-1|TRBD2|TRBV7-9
CASSLALAGGPHNEQFF
TGTGCCAGCAGCTTAGCTCTAGCGGGAGGGCCCCACAATGAGCAGTTCTTC
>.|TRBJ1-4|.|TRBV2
CASSEGVGKLFF
TGTGCCAGCAGTGAGGGCGTGGGAAAACTGTTTTTT
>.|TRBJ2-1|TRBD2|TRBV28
CASSSASGSRGEQFF
TGTGCCAGCAGCTCTGCTAGCGGGAGTCGGGGTGAGCAGTTCTTC
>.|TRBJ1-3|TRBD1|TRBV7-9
CASSLDRGPTLGNTIYF
TGTGCCAGCAGCTTAGACAGGGGACCTACTCTAGGAAACACCATATATTTT
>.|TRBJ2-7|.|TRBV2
CASFGARGGINYEQYF
TGTGCCAGCTTTGGTGCGAGGGGGGGCATTAATTACGAGCAGTACTTC
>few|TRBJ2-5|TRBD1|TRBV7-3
CASSSQGGETQYF
TGTGCCAGCAGCTCACAGGGGGGAGAGACCCAGTACTTC
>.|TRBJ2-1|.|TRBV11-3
CASSLEGKDQQFF
TGTGCCAGCAGCTTAGAGGGTAAAGATCAGCAGTTCTTC
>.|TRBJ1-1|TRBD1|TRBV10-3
CAISADRAAEAFF
TGTGCCATCAGTGCGGACAGGGCTGCTGAAGCTTTCTTT
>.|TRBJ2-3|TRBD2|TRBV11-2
CASRQLAGGRTDTQYF
TGTGCCAGCAGGCAACTAGCGGGGGGCCGCACAGATACGCAGTATTTT
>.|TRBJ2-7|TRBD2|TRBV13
CASSVAGGYEQYF
TGTGCCAGCAGCGTAGCGGGGGGTTACGAGCAGTACTTC
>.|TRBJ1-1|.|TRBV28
CASTPPWGIGEAFF
TGTGCCAGCACCCCCCCCTGGGGAATTGGTGAAGCTTTCTTT
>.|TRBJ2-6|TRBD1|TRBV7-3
CASSQDRDSGANVLTF
TGTGCCAGCAGCCAGGACAGGGACTCTGGGGCCAACGTCCTGACTTTC
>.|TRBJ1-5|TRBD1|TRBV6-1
CASTAGTGLSKPQHF
TGTGCCAGCACCGCCGGGACAGGTCTATCCAAGCCCCAGCATTTT
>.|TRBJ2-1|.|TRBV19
CASSIRGYNEQFF
TGTGCCAGTAGTATACGAGGGTACAATGAGCAGTTCTTC
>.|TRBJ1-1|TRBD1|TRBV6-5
CASSYRTGGETFF
TGTGCCAGCAGTTACCGCACAGGGGGGGAGACTTTCTTT
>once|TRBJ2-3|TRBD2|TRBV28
CASSLSGADTQYF
TGTGCCAGCAGTTTAAGCGGGGCTGATACGCAGTATTTT
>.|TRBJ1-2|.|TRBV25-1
CASSVPGAGGYTF
TGTGCCAGCAGTGTCCCAGGGGCTGGGGGCTACACCTTC
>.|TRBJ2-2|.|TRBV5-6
CASSLDLSGANTGELFF
TGTGCCAGCAGCTTGGATTTGTCCGGGGCGAACACCGGGGAGCTGTTTTTT
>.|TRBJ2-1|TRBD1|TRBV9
CASSVTDRGNNEQFF
TGTGCCAGCAGCGTAACTGACAGGGGGAATAATGAGCAGTTCTTC
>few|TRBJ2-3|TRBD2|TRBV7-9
CASSSSGARTDTQYF
TGTGCCAGCAGCTCAAGCGGGGCCCGCACAGATACGCAGTATTTT
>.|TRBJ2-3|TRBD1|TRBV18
CASSPTRTGGAMSGGPDTQYF
TGTGCCAGCTCCCCCACTCGGACAGGGGGCGCGATGTCGGGGGGGCCCGATACGCAGTATTTT
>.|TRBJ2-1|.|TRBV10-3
CAISDSRTPYAYNEQFF
TGTGCCATCAGTGACTCAAGGACACCGTATGCCTACAATGAGCAGTTCTTC
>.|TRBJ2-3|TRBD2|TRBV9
CASSGRSRASGRADTQYF
TGTGCCAGCAGCGGCCGGTCTCGGGCTAGCGGGAGGGCAGATACGCAGTATTTT
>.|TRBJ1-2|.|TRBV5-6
CASSLEGGYGYTF
TGTGCCAGCAGCTTGGAGGGTGGCTATGGCTACACCTTC
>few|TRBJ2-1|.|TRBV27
CASTVGFPYNEQFF
TGTGCCAGCACCGTGGGGTTCCCCTACAATGAGCAGTTCTTC
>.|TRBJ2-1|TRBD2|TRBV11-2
CASSLKTSGRGDEQFF
TGTGCCAGCAGCTTAAAGACTAGCGGGAGAGGGGATGAGCAGTTCTTC
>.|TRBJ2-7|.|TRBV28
CASRSTDSYEQYF
TGTGCCAGCCGATCGACAGACTCCTACGAGCAGTACTTC
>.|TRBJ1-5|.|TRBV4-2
CASSQDLAQPQHF
TGTGCCAGCAGCCAAGATTTGGCTCAGCCCCAGCATTTT
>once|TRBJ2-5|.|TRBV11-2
CASSPGLGPSIETQYF
TGTGCCAGCAGCCCCGGTTTAGGACCGAGTATTGAGACCCAGTACTTC
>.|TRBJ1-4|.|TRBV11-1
CASSFGNEKLFF
TGTGCCAGCAGCTTCGGAAATGAAAAACTGTTTTTT
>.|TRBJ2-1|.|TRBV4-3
CASSHSLMANEQFF
TGCGCCAGCAGCCATTCCCTGATGGCCAATGAGCAGTTCTTC
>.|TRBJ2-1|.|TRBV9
CASSVGSGTIDEQFF
TGTGCCAGCAGCGTAGGTTCGGGGACAATTGATGAGCAGTTCTTC
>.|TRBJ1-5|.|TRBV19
CASSMFRISQPQHF
TGTGCCAGTAGTATGTTCAGAATAAGCCAGCCCCAGCATTTT
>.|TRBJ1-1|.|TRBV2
CASRGLGYTEAFF
TGTGCCAGCAGGGGGTTGGGGTACACTGAAGCTTTCTTT
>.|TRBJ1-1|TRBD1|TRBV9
CASSAQGANTEAFF
TGTGCCAGCAGCGCCCAGGGGGCGAACACTGAAGCTTTCTTT
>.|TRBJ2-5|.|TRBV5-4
CASSVLGETQYF
TGTGCCAGCAGCGTGCTCGGAGAGACCCAGTACTTC
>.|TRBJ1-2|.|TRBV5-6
CASRSTWGHGYTF
TGTGCCAGCAGGTCCACCTGGGGCCATGGCTACACCTTC
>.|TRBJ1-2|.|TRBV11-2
CASSLDLKKRDYGYTF
TGTGCCAGCAGCTTAGATCTAAAGAAGAGGGACTATGGCTACACCTTC
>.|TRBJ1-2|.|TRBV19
CASSSQVAGKRLGYTF
TGTGCCAGTAGCTCTCAGGTGGCAGGGAAGCGACTTGGCTACACCTTC
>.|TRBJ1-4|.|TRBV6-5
CAIRGDLNEKLFF
TGTGCCATTCGGGGGGACCTCAATGAAAAACTGTTTTTT
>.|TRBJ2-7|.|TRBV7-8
CASSLDEPEQYF
TGTGCCAGCAGCTTAGACGAGCCCGAGCAGTACTTC
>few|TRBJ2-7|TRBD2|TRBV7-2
CASTFIAGSSYEQYF
TGTGCCAGCACTTTTATAGCGGGATCTTCCTACGAGCAGTACTTC
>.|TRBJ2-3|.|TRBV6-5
CASALPGTDTQYF
TGTGCCAGCGCTCTCCCGGGCACAGATACGCAGTATTTT
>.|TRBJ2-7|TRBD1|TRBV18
CASSGQGAIVSYEQYF
TGTGCCAGCTCCGGACAGGGGGCGATAGTTTCCTACGAGCAGTACTTC
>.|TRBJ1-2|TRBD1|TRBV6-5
CASSYSGTGANYGYTF
TGTGCCAGCAGTTACTCCGGGACAGGGGCTAACTATGGCTACACCTTC
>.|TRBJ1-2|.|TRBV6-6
CASHGADGYTF
TGTGCCAGCCATGGGGCGGATGGCTACACCTTC